This T cell receptor (beta chain) was captured by sequencing in a study of Siglec-9 on CD8 T cells in melanoma (dated by TCRdb to the late 2010s). With regard to the full study: The study investigated Siglec-9 expression on CD8+ T cells and the role of Siglec-9 in regulating T cells in the melanoma tumor microenvironment.

V is clipped by 5 bases and J by 1 base, and the sequence between their germline boundaries is 10 bases long. Per the germline V gene (reference sequence), LNHDA is the CDR1 and SQIVND is the CDR2. Its CDR3 holds 14 amino acids, cysteine through phenylalanine. This entry keeps only the CDR3 DNA: 42 bases, framed from base 1. The library was produced with the immunoSEQ multiplex PCR assay. Drawn from immuneACCESS, this table holds only the in-frame rearrangements with V and J called that TCRdb kept. Clones are partly lost; checked studies trace under half to an unresolved V gene and leave the rest unexplained. The sample contains approximately 39,000 clones, about four fifths of them found a single time. The top ten clonotypes cover over 1.5% of the sample. For this clone: The specificity of this receptor is unknown. Per-base quality was not reported, and no clone a single base away is much larger than it.

Beyond this particular receptor, the publication reports: According to the reported findings, Siglec-9 marked and regulated a subset of effector memory CD8+ T cells that seemed to build up inside melanoma tumors.

The TCR originated in a human donor in good health. The sequenced sample was Siglec-9- CD8+ T cells sorted from blood. The sample's cell subset or site label is to be understood as: CD8 T cells lacking Siglec-9. The chain employs TRBV19 and TRBJ2-3; no D gene can be assigned with confidence. For the CDR3, the sequence is CASSLKRRTDTQYF. The sequenced DNA: TGTGCCAGTAGTTTGAAACGTCGCACAGATACGCAGTATTTT. Where the CDR3 stops, the reference TRBV19 and TRBJ2-3 genes take over; the full variable domain is DGGITQSPKYLFRKEGQNVTLSCEQNLNHDAMYWYRQDPGQGLRLIYYSQIVNDFQKGDIAEGYSVSREKKESFPLTVTSAQKNPTAFYLCASSLKRRTDTQYFGPGTRLTVL.